The 2 T cell receptor beta chains reported below all come from one sample, sequenced in a study of radiotherapy plus CTLA-4 blockade in lung cancer. Profiled with immunoSEQ multiplex PCR; TCRdb holds only in-frame clones, not every one. This table holds 65,000 to 100,000 clones, 83% found once. The sample here was peripheral blood, taken from a patient treated with radiotherapy plus ipilimumab. Receptor source: a human donor with non-small cell lung cancer who had stable disease on radiotherapy plus ipilimumab.

V usage is TRBV5-8 and J usage is TRBJ2-5; 8 bases align to TRBD1. Germline assignment: CDR1 SGHTS and CDR2 YDEGEE. This CDR3 is built from 17 residues. Germline trimming cut 4 bases from V and 2 bases from J; bases unmatched to any gene: 13. The CDR3 nucleotides read TGTGCCAGCAGCAGGACAGGGCACGGCAAAGGGCAAGAGACCCAGTACTTC. This codes for CASSRTGHGKGQETQYF.

The gene calls are TRBV6-1 and TRBJ2-1; D remains unclear. The germline V gene has CDR1 MNHNS and CDR2 SASEGT. The V end lost 2 bases, the J end lost 6 bases, and 11 bases lay between the germline ends. This CDR3 has 14 residues. CDR3 coding DNA: TGTGCCAGCAGTGAATCCGCGGAGAGCAATGAGCAGTTCTTC. This translates into CASSESAESNEQFF.